This TCR beta chain was sequenced during a study of response to subunit inactivated influenza vaccine. Findings and caveats of the study: Authors proposed each seasonal influenza vaccination draws in few new T cells.

Germline CDR1 reads SGHDT; CDR2 reads YYEEEE. The CDR3 runs to 18 residues. V lost 3 bases and J 2 bases, leaving 24 bases between the germline ends. A few counts support this clonotype. The target antigen is unknown. Using its own MiXCR run on the RT-PCR reads, TCRdb lists one record per CDR3 protein. This table holds about 480,000 distinct CDR3 sequences, 10% to 15% found once. The material was PBMCs from blood, obtained around seven weeks after vaccination. The rearrangement uses TRBV5-6 and TRBJ2-7, with D possibly matching TRBD1 (6 bases). The clonotype comes from a man aged 45-65 years who received an inactivated influenza vaccine. DNA of the CDR3: TGTGCCAGCAGCTGGGGACATCCGGGACAACGTACCACCTACGAGCAGTACTTC. Protein product: CASSWGHPGQRTTYEQYF.